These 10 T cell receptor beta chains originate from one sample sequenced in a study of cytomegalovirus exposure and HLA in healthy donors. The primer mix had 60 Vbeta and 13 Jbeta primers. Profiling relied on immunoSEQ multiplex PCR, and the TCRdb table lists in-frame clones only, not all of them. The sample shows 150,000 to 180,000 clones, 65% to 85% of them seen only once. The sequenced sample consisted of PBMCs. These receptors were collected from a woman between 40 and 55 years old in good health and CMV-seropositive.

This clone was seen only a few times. The CDR3 here is CASSYVAGVFYEQYF. CDR3 bases: TGTGCCAGCAGTTACGTGGCGGGCGTCTTCTACGAGCAGTACTTC. The gene calls are TRBV6-5 and TRBJ2-7, with D perhaps matching TRBD2 (5 bases). Trimming took off 2 bases at V and 3 bases at J, with 14 bases between the two ends. The CDR3 runs 15 residues. Germline V gene sequence: CDR1 MNHEY, CDR2 SVGAGI.

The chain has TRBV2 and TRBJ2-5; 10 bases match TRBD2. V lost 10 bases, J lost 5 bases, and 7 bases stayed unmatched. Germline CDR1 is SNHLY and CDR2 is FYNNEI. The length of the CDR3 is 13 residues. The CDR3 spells CATVGTSEETQYF. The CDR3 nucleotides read TGTGCCACTGTGGGGACTAGCGAGGAGACCCAGTACTTC.

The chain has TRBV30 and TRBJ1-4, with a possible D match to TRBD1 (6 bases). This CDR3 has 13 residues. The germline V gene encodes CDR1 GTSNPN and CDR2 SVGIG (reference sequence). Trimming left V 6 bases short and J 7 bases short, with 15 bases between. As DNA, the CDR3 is TGTGCCTGCAACTCAGGGGCTGGTGAAAAACTGTTTTTT. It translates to CACNSGAGEKLFF.

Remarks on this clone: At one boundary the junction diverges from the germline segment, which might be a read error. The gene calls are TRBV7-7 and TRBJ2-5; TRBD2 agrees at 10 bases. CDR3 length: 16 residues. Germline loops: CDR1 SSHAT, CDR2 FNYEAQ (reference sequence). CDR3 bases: TGTGCTAGCAGCTACAGAGCGGGAGGGCCTTGGGAGACCCAGTACTTC. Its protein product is CASSYRAGGPWETQYF.

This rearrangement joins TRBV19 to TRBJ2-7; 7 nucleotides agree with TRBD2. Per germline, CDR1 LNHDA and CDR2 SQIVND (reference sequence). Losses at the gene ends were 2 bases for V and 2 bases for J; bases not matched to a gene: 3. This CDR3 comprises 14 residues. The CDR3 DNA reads TGTGCCAGTAGTATACGAGGACTAGCCTACGAGCAGTACTTC. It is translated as CASSIRGLAYEQYF.

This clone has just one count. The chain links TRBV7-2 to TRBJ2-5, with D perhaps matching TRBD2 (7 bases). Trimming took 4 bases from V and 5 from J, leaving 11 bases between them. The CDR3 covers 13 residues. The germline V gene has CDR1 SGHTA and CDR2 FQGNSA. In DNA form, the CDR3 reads TGTGCCAGCAGCTGGGGGGGGGCGGAGACCCAGTACTTC. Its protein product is CASSWGGAETQYF.

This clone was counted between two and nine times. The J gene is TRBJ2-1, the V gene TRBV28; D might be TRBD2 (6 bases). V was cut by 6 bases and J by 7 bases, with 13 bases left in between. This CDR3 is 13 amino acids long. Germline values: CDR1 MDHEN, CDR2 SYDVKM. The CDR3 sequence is CASRTSSANEQFF. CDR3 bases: TGTGCCAGCAGAACCTCTAGCGCTAATGAGCAGTTCTTC.

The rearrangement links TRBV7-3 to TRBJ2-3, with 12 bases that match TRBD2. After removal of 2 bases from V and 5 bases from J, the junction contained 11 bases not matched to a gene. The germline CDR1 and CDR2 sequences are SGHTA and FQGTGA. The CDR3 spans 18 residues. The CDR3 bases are TGTGCCAGCAGCTTACCCCGCCGACTAGCGGGAGAGGTAGATACGCAGTATTTT. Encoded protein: CASSLPRRLAGEVDTQYF.

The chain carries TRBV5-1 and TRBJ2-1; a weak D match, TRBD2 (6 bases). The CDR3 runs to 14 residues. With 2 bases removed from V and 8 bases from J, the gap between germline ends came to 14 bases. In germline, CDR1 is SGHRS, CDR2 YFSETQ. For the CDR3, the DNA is TGCGCCAGCAGCTTAGGGGACTTGTTATATGAGCAGTTCTTC. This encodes CASSLGDLLYEQFF.

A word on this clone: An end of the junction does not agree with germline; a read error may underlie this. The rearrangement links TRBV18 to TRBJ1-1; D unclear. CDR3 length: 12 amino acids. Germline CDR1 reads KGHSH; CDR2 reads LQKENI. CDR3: CATSDMNTEAFF. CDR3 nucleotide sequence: TGTGCCACCTCAGACATGAACACTGAAGCTTTCTTT.